The rows below give T cell receptor beta chains drawn from one sample of a study of blood T cell repertoires in COVID-19. Libraries were prepared by immunoSEQ multiplex PCR; TCRdb keeps only in-frame clonotypes and omits some of them. The sample carries some 240,000 clones, approximately 83% recorded once. The sample taken for sequencing was peripheral blood. All receptors come from a woman older than 75 with acute or convalescent COVID-19. Each CDR3 is given with its conserved first and last residue. D genes are given only for firm matches. Clone size appears in some rows only: once, few, many, or a class for an expanded clone.

V gene	J gene	clone size	D gene	CDR3 protein	CDR3 DNA
TRBV28	TRBJ1-5	NA	NA	CASSFRGTPQHF	TGTGCCAGCAGTTTCAGGGGAACACCCCAGCATTTT
TRBV5-1	TRBJ2-7	NA	NA	CASSFQVDYEQYF	TGCGCCAGCAGCTTCCAGGTTGACTACGAGCAGTACTTC
TRBV7-8	TRBJ2-2	once	TRBD1	CASSPDREGGELFF	TGTGCCAGCAGCCCTGACAGGGAAGGCGGGGAGCTGTTTTTT
TRBV6-5	TRBJ1-4	few	TRBD1	CASSTQGREKLFF	TGTGCCAGCAGTACACAGGGGAGGGAAAAACTGTTTTTT
TRBV28	TRBJ1-1	many	NA	CASSTHREEAFF	TGTGCCAGCAGCACGCACAGGGAAGAAGCTTTCTTT
TRBV18	TRBJ1-3	NA	NA	CASSPTPSGNTIYF	TGTGCCAGCTCTCCGACACCCTCTGGAAACACCATATATTTT
TRBV5-1	TRBJ2-5	NA	TRBD1	CASSNGQGGETQYF	TGCGCCAGCAGCAACGGACAGGGGGGAGAGACCCAGTACTTC
TRBV6-1	TRBJ1-2	NA	NA	CASSEYRTPYGYTF	TGTGCCAGCAGTGAATACAGGACACCCTATGGCTACACCTTC
TRBV28	TRBJ1-5	few	NA	CASKSGYQPQHF	TGTGCCAGCAAATCCGGTTATCAGCCCCAGCATTTT
TRBV27	TRBJ2-3	NA	TRBD2	CASSLSWGRGTDTQYF	TGTGCCAGCAGTTTATCGTGGGGGAGGGGCACAGATACGCAGTATTTT
TRBV7-9	TRBJ1-1	NA	NA	CASSLPQGNTEAFF	TGTGCCAGCAGCTTACCGCAGGGGAACACTGAAGCTTTCTTT
TRBV6-6	TRBJ2-7	NA	NA	CASSVAGPEYEQYF	TGTGCCAGCAGTGTAGCAGGGCCCGAATACGAGCAGTACTTC
TRBV7-8	TRBJ1-2	NA	NA	CASSPRQHGYTF	TGTGCCAGCAGCCCACGACAGCATGGCTACACCTTC
TRBV10-3	TRBJ1-1	NA	NA	CAITRMMITGKSQDTEAFF	TGTGCCATCACTAGAATGATGATAACAGGGAAATCACAGGACACTGAAGCTTTCTTT
TRBV9	TRBJ1-6	NA	NA	CASSVEYTLSPLHF	TGTGCCAGCAGCGTAGAGTATACTCTGTCACCCCTCCACTTT
TRBV7-3	TRBJ2-3	NA	NA	CASSLSQAADTQYF	TGTGCCAGCAGCTTATCACAGGCAGCAGATACGCAGTATTTT
TRBV28	TRBJ2-2	NA	NA	CASRLRDTNTGELFF	TGTGCCAGCAGGCTGAGGGACACGAACACCGGGGAGCTGTTTTTT
TRBV11-2	TRBJ2-3	NA	NA	CASSLWGSTKGDTQYF	TGTGCCAGCAGCTTATGGGGCAGTACAAAGGGAGATACGCAGTATTTT
TRBV5-1	TRBJ2-2	NA	TRBD1	CASSLYGQANTGELFF	TGCGCCAGCAGCCTTTACGGACAGGCGAACACCGGGGAGCTGTTTTTT
TRBV28	TRBJ1-5	few	NA	CASSLGGQGKNQPQHF	TGTGCCAGCAGTTTGGGGGGGCAAGGGAAGAATCAGCCCCAGCATTTT
TRBV10-3	TRBJ2-7	NA	TRBD1	CAISVGQGTPHEQYF	TGTGCCATCAGTGTGGGACAGGGGACCCCCCACGAGCAGTACTTC
TRBV7-9	TRBJ1-3	NA	NA	CASTMDLRSGNTIYF	TGTGCCAGCACGATGGACTTACGCTCTGGAAACACCATATATTTT
TRBV18	TRBJ2-2	NA	NA	CASSPYPGDTGELFF	TGTGCCAGCTCACCATACCCCGGGGACACCGGGGAGCTGTTTTTT